One and the same sample provided the 3 T cell receptor beta chains below, sequenced in a study of T cell responses to AZD1222 COVID-19 vaccine. Here immunoSEQ multiplex PCR was the method, and the copy in TCRdb shows in-frame clones only, minus some. The repertoire holds roughly 200,000 clones, with roughly 94% as singletons. The sample in question was peripheral blood, obtained 28 days after the second dose of the MenACWY control vaccine. The source is an adult who received the MenACWY meningococcal vaccine as a control.

The V call is TRBV5-1, the J call TRBJ2-1; 7 bases line up with TRBD1. Germline CDR1 and CDR2: SGHRS and YFSETQ. Losses at the gene ends were 3 bases for V and 0 bases for J; bases not matched to a gene: 12. The CDR3 is made up of 18 amino acids. The CDR3 DNA sequence: TGCGCCAGCAGCTCACCTACTGGACAGGAGAGCTCCTACAATGAGCAGTTCTTC. Translating it yields CASSSPTGQESSYNEQFF. The full variable domain, rest sourced from reference TRBV5-1 and TRBJ2-1, is KAGVTQTPRYLIKTRGQQVTLSCSPISGHRSVSWYQQTPGQGLQFLFEYFSETQRNKGNFPGRFSGRQFSNSRSEMNVSTLELGDSALYLCASSSPTGQESSYNEQFFGPGTRLTVL.

The chain combines TRBV6-2 or TRBV6-3 with TRBJ1-6, with 12 bases identical to TRBD1. The CDR3 spans 16 residues. The V segment lost 7 bases and the J segment 7 bases; nucleotides outside the gene matches: 8. CDR1 and CDR2 from the germline V gene are MNHEY and SVGEGT. DNA for the CDR3: TGTGCCAGCACCCCACGGGACAGGGGGCAAAATTCACCCCTCCACTTT. Translation gives CASTPRDRGQNSPLHF.

The gene calls are TRBV11-1 and TRBJ2-7; D ambiguous. The CDR3 is 13 residues long. With 5 bases removed from V and 2 bases from J, the gap between germline ends came to 10 bases. Germline V gene lookup returns CDR1 SGHAT and CDR2 FQDESV (reference sequence). CDR3 sequence reads: CASSQPPAYEQYF. The CDR3 DNA is TGTGCCAGCAGCCAACCCCCCGCCTACGAGCAGTACTTC. The full variable domain, rest sourced from reference TRBV11-1 and TRBJ2-7, is EAEVAQSPRYKITEKSQAVAFWCDPISGHATLYWYRQILGQGPELLVQFQDESVVDDSQLPKDRFSAERLKGVDSTLKIQPAELGDSAMYLCASSQPPAYEQYFGPGTRLTVT.